The clone carrying this TCR beta chain came up a few times. The V segment lost 5 bases and the J segment 1 base; nucleotides outside the gene matches: 5. This CDR3 is built from 14 residues. The germline V gene has CDR1 DFQATT and CDR2 SNEGSKA (reference sequence). This sample was taken from a study of response to subunit inactivated influenza vaccine. TCRdb processed the RT-PCR reads anew with MiXCR; each CDR3 protein has one entry. The sample contains hundreds of thousands of distinct CDR3 sequences, 14% of which appear only once. The chain couples TRBV20-1 to TRBJ2-3; 8 positions agree with TRBD2. The clonotype comes from a man in his forties or fifties who received an inactivated influenza vaccine. The input for sequencing was PBMCs from blood, taken roughly 2 weeks before vaccination. CDR3 nucleotide sequence: TGCAGTGCTCTGAAGACTAGCGGCACAGATACGCAGTATTTT. Its protein product is CSALKTSGTDTQYF.